This T cell receptor beta chain was retrieved from a study of blood T cell repertoires in COVID-19. Study-wide context: COVID-19 samples, acute and convalescent, were from the United States, Italy and Spain. Nucleic acid was either cDNA or gDNA, and it came from T cells, B-cell-depleted T cells, or PBMCs.

Methods used by the authors: Reference gene primer amplification yielded estimated nucleated cell counts. Measured with immunoSEQ multiplex PCR; TCRdb has only the in-frame clones, and not every one. D and trimming come from the DNA, and the V and J calls and clone size come from that table. The sample has about 260,000 clones, 88% seen once. The CDR3 extends over 13 amino acids. With V trimmed by 3 bases and J by 1 base, 2 bases remained unmatched. The germline gives CDR1 GTSNPN, CDR2 SVGIG (reference sequence). The chain has TRBV30 and TRBJ2-7, with 8 bases matching TRBD2. Sequencing input: peripheral blood. The TCR comes from a human donor in a cohort sampled during active COVID-19. CDR3 protein: CAWRGGGSYEQYF. CDR3 nucleotides: TGTGCCTGGAGGGGCGGGGGGTCCTACGAGCAGTACTTC.